Below, 15 T cell receptor beta chains from the same sample are listed, as sequenced in a study of cytotoxic CD8 clonotypes in ibrutinib-treated CLL. The table came from immunoSEQ multiplex PCR; TCRdb's copy has only in-frame clones and leaves some out. The repertoire holds about 120,000 clones, about 53% seen once, with around a third in the top ten. Specimen: PBMCs, collected after 24 months of ibrutinib treatment. These receptors were taken from a human donor with chronic lymphocytic leukemia.

This clone has just a few counts. The chain carries TRBV5-6 and TRBJ1-3; D remains ambiguous. This CDR3 spans 14 amino acids. The V gene's germline CDR1 is SGHDT and CDR2 YYEEEE. The V end was cut by 0 bases, the J end by 3 bases, with 7 bases between. DNA for the CDR3: TGTGCCAGCAGCTTGGCGGACGTTGGAAACACCATATATTTT. Protein product: CASSLADVGNTIYF.

The CDR3 sequence: CASSLLGASYNEQFF. CDR3 coding DNA: TGTGCCAGCAGTTTACTGGGGGCATCCTACAATGAGCAGTTCTTC. V and J are TRBV27 and TRBJ2-1; TRBD1 is a possible D gene (6 bases). V lost 2 bases to trimming and J lost 1 base, with 9 bases between them. The CDR3 extends over 15 amino acids. CDR1 is MNHEY and CDR2 is SMNVEV in the germline V gene (reference sequence).

The sample holds a few counts of this clone. The CDR3 DNA follows: TGTGCCAGCAGCTTCTCGGGAGCGAGGGACACTGAAGCTTTCTTT. This translates into CASSFSGARDTEAFF. The gene calls are TRBV7-2 and TRBJ1-1, with D unclear. The germline CDR1 and CDR2 sequences are SGHTA and FQGNSA. V lost 3 bases and J 3 bases, leaving 14 bases between the germline ends. This CDR3 has 15 residues.

This clone was seen more than once but under ten times. This chain links TRBV6-6 with TRBJ2-7; 7 bases are a match to TRBD1. Germline V CDR1 and CDR2: MNHNY, SVGAGI (reference sequence). The CDR3 consists of 13 residues. The junction had 4 bases not matched to a gene; V was cut back by 6 bases and J by 2 bases. CDR3 sequence: CASSVGTAYEQYF. In DNA, the CDR3 is TGTGCCAGCAGCGTGGGGACAGCCTACGAGCAGTACTTC.

The rearrangement joins TRBV10-3 to TRBJ2-3, with 10 bases aligning to TRBD2. V was clipped by 9 bases and J by 5 bases; unmatched bases: 11. The length of the CDR3 is 15 residues. From germline, CDR1 is ENHRY and CDR2 SYGVKD. CDR3 protein: CAIRGISGGKDTQYF. CDR3 DNA: TGTGCCATAAGGGGAATTAGCGGGGGGAAAGATACGCAGTATTTT.

This clone was recorded a few times. The chain carries TRBV6-1 and TRBJ1-2; D perhaps matches TRBD1 (5 bases). Germline CDR1 MNHNS, CDR2 SASEGT. This CDR3 comprises 14 residues. V dropped 0 bases and J dropped 8 bases, with 13 bases sitting between them. CDR3 in amino acids: CASSEANGARGYTF. The CDR3 DNA sequence: TGTGCCAGCAGTGAAGCCAATGGGGCGAGGGGCTACACCTTC.

This clone was counted only a few times. The chain employs TRBV5-1 and TRBJ1-4, with D possibly being TRBD1 (5 bases). The CDR3 length is 12 residues. V lost 4 bases, J lost 11 bases, and 12 bases lay in between. The V gene's germline CDR1 is SGHRS and CDR2 YFSETQ. CDR3 bases: TGCGCCAGCAGCCCTACGAGGGACAAACTGTTTTTT. It encodes CASSPTRDKLFF.

The chain combines TRBV18 with TRBJ1-4; possible D gene TRBD1, 5 bases. Deletions cut 0 bases from V and 7 bases from J, with 9 bases between. The CDR3 loop spans 14 amino acids. Per the germline V gene, CDR1 is KGHSH and CDR2 is LQKENI. The CDR3 loop is CASSPPGRAEKLFF. CDR3 coding DNA: TGTGCCAGCTCACCACCGGGCAGGGCTGAAAAACTGTTTTTT.

The CDR3 here is CASSMPGQGYLNLYGYTF. The CDR3, as DNA: TGTGCCAGCAGCATGCCGGGACAGGGATATTTGAACCTCTATGGCTACACCTTC. The rearrangement joins TRBV5-8 to TRBJ1-2, with 9 bases identical to TRBD1. Germline loops: CDR1 SGHTS, CDR2 YDEGEE. CDR3 length: 18 residues. Trimming took 4 bases from V and 4 from J; bases not matched to a gene: 17. The whole variable domain, filled in from reference TRBV5-8 and TRBJ1-2, reads EAGVTQSPTHLIKTRGQQATLRCSPISGHTSVYWYQQALGLGLQFLLWYDEGEERNRGNFPPRFSGRQFPNYSSELNVNALELEDSALYLCASSMPGQGYLNLYGYTFGSGTRLTVV.

The gene calls are TRBV2 and TRBJ2-5, with D possibly called TRBD1 or TRBD2 (5 bases each). This CDR3 is built from 15 residues. The germline V gene encodes CDR1 SNHLY and CDR2 FYNNEI. Trimming removed 7 bases from V and 3 bases from J, with 18 bases in between. The CDR3 sequence is CASTDRGRSEETQYF. CDR3 nucleotides: TGTGCCAGCACCGACCGGGGACGGTCAGAAGAGACCCAGTACTTC.

The chain combines TRBV11-1 with TRBJ2-3; 7 bases align to TRBD1. This CDR3 has 15 amino acids. V trimming: 5 bases; J trimming: 2 bases; junction bases outside the gene matches: 7. Germline V gene lookup returns CDR1 SGHAT and CDR2 FQDESV (reference sequence). CDR3 in DNA: TGTGCCAGCAGCGCAGGGACAGCCTCCACAGATACGCAGTATTTT. Translating gives CASSAGTASTDTQYF.

The chain recombines TRBV7-6 with TRBJ2-7; unclear D gene. V was clipped by 4 bases and J by 3 bases, with 7 bases between them. This CDR3 has 12 residues. Germline CDR1 and CDR2: SGHVS and FNYEAQ. The CDR3 DNA reads TGTGCCAGCAGCTCCGCCAACTACGAGCAGTACTTC. Translated: CASSSANYEQYF.

The chain links TRBV6-4 to TRBJ1-5, with D possibly matching TRBD1 (5 bases). V dropped 6 bases and J dropped 11 bases, with 26 bases sitting between them. Germline V gene lookup returns CDR1 MRHNA and CDR2 SNTAGT. The CDR3 consists of 16 residues. The CDR3 nucleotides read TGTGCCAGCAGCCCCCCAAGGGACGCACCTTCATCATCCCAGCATTTT. Translation gives CASSPPRDAPSSSQHF.

This chain links TRBV11-3 with TRBJ1-1, with 11 bases matching TRBD1. The CDR3 extends over 15 amino acids. Germline V gene lookup returns CDR1 SGHNT and CDR2 YENEEA. Trimming cost V 3 bases and J 4 bases; bases outside gene matches: 4. The CDR3 nucleotides are TGTGCCAGCAGCTTGTCCGGGACAGGGGGCACTGAAGCTTTCTTT. Its translation is CASSLSGTGGTEAFF.

The chain combines TRBV7-9 with TRBJ2-7, with 8 bases lining up with TRBD1. The CDR3 extends over 14 amino acids. In germline, CDR1 is SEHNR, CDR2 FQNEAQ (reference sequence). J gave up 6 bases and V 4 bases, and 8 bases lay outside the gene matches. The CDR3 DNA sequence: TGTGCCAGCAGCTCGGGACAGGTCCCAATCGAGCAGTACTTC. Protein sequence: CASSSGQVPIEQYF.